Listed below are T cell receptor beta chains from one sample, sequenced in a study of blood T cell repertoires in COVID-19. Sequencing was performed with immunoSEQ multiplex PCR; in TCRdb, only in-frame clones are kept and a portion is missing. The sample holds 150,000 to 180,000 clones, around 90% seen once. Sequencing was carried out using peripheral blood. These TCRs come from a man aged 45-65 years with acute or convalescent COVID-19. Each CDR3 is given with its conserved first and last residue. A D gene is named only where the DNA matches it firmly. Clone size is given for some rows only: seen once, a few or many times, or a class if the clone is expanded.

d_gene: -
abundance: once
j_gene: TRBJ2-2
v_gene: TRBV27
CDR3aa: CASSLVQGMAGELFF

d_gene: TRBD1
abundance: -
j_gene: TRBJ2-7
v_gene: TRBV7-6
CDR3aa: CASSWGQGALSYEQYF

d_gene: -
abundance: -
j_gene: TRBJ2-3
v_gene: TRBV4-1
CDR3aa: CASSQGSWSGGPDTQYF

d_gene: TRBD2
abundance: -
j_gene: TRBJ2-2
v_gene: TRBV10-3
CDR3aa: CATTGEAGGDTGELFF

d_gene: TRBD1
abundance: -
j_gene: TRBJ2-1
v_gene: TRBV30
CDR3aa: CACRTGTASYNEQFF

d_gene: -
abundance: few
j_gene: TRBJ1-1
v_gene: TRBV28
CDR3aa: CASSSPDSSEAFF

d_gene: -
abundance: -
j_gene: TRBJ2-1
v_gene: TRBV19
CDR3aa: CASTPGAPYNEQFF

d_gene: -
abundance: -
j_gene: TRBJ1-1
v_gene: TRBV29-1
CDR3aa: CSARSGNTEAFF

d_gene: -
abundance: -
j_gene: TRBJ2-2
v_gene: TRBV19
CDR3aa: CASSYRGNTGELFF

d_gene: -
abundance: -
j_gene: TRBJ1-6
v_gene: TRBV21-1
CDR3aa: CASSDPSGALHF

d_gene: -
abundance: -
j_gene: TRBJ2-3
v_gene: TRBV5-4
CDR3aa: CASSFKQGQTDTQYF

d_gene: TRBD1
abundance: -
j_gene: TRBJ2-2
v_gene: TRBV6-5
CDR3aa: CASSSVGQHTGELFF

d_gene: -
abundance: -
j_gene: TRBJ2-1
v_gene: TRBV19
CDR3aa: CASSIGGRGRASSYNEQFF

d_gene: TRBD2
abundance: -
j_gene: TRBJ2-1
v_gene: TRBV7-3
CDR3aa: CASSPRTSGYNEQFF

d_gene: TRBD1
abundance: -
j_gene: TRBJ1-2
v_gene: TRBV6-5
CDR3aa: CASSSERDRGYGYTF

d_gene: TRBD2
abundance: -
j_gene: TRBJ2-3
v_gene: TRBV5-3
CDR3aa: CARSLVLLAGADTQYF